Below, 8 T cell receptor beta chains from the same sample are listed, as sequenced in a study of blood T cells in healthy people across ages. The authors ran a second PCR of about 6 to 11 cycles using a sample-barcoded 5' primer and a J-beta primer mix. TCRdb independently ran MiXCR on the 5' RACE reads; one entry per CDR3 protein. The top ten hold approximately 7.9% of the sample, which has about 1,400,000 distinct CDR3 sequences, approximately 40% seen once. Sample: blood. These receptors were collected from a woman aged 18-29 years in good health.

This sequence joins TRBV6-1 and TRBJ2-1; D may correspond to TRBD1 or TRBD2 (5 bases each). Between the trimmed V and J ends, which lost 5 bases and 0 bases, there was a span of 32 bases. CDR1 is MNHNS and CDR2 is SASEGT in the germline V gene. There are 22 residues in the CDR3. The CDR3 bases are TGTGCCAGCAGTAGCTCCCAATCCGGGACCTGGGGACCGAGTTTCTCCTACAATGAGCAGTTCTTC. This gives the protein CASSSSQSGTWGPSFSYNEQFF.

There are a few counts of this clonotype. V gene TRBV29-1 combines with J gene TRBJ2-7; D is undetermined. Per the germline V gene, CDR1 is SQVTM and CDR2 is ANQGSEA. The germline V and J ends were trimmed by 4 bases and 7 bases, with 20 bases remaining between them. The CDR3 loop spans 14 amino acids. The CDR3 protein is CSVGSRSGYNEQYF. The CDR3 DNA follows: TGCAGCGTTGGATCCAGGTCTGGATACAATGAGCAGTACTTC.

The V gene is TRBV5-1, the J gene TRBJ1-2; no definite D call. The CDR3 has 13 residues. V lost 0 bases, J lost 10 bases, and 13 bases lay in between. Germline V gene lookup returns CDR1 SGHRS and CDR2 YFSETQ. Here the CDR3 DNA reads TGCGCCAGCAGCTTGGGTCAGGCCTACGACTACACCTTC. Encoded protein: CASSLGQAYDYTF.

At least ten counts were recorded for this clonotype. V gene TRBV7-9 combines with J gene TRBJ2-3; possible D gene TRBD1, 6 bases. The germline gives CDR1 SEHNR, CDR2 FQNEAQ (reference sequence). The CDR3 length is 13 residues. V lost 5 bases to trimming and J lost 9 bases, with 15 bases between them. The CDR3 protein is CASSTEQGETQYF. The CDR3 bases are TGTGCCAGCAGCACGGAACAGGGAGAAACGCAGTATTTT.

The chain uses TRBV7-8 and TRBJ2-1; D tentatively fits TRBD1 or TRBD2 (6 bases each). The V gene lost 3 bases and the J gene lost 2 bases, with 14 bases spanning the gap. Germline-derived CDR1 and CDR2 are SGHVS and FQNEAQ. The CDR3 is made up of 16 amino acids. This CDR3 reads CASSFGGTTTYNEQFF. In nucleotides, the CDR3 is TGTGCCAGCAGCTTCGGCGGGACAACAACCTACAATGAGCAGTTCTTC.

The J gene is TRBJ2-5, the V gene TRBV20-1; a weak D match, TRBD1 (6 bases). The tail of the sequence fits TRBJ2-7 better, so the J call may be wrong. Germline CDR1 DFQATT, CDR2 SNEGSKA (reference sequence). CDR3 length: 13 amino acids. The DNA for the CDR3 is TGCAGTGCTAGGCCCGGGACACTGAACGAGCAGTACTTC. It translates to CSARPGTLNEQYF.

The chain links TRBV27 to TRBJ2-5; possible D gene TRBD2, 5 bases. From germline, CDR1 is MNHEY and CDR2 SMNVEV (reference sequence). The CDR3 extends over 13 amino acids. The V end was cut by 8 bases, the J end by 0 bases, with 10 bases between. The CDR3 protein is CASGIAYQETQYF. The CDR3 DNA sequence: TGTGCCAGCGGTATAGCGTACCAAGAGACCCAGTACTTC.

This clonotype was counted between two and nine times. V is TRBV6-6 and J is TRBJ2-6; 8 bases are a match to TRBD1. The CDR3 length is 16 residues. Germline values: CDR1 MNHNY, CDR2 SVGAGI (reference sequence). With 2 bases clipped from V and 2 bases from J, the junction kept 2 bases outside the gene matches. The CDR3 is CASSYARGPGANVLTF. The CDR3 region has the DNA TGTGCCAGCAGTTACGCCAGGGGGCCTGGGGCCAACGTCCTGACTTTC.